The rows below give T cell receptor beta chains drawn from one sample of a study of shared clonotypes between healthy human individuals. Generated by immunoSEQ multiplex PCR, the TCRdb table keeps only in-frame clones and is missing some. The sample has a few million clones, just over 90% seen once. Sequences were obtained from naive CD8+ T cells from PBMCs. These TCRs come from a man aged 18-30 years in good health. Some clones in this sample may be carry-over from other donors' samples. Each CDR3 is given with its conserved first and last residue. Fields, in order: V gene, D gene, J gene, clone size, CDR3 protein, CDR3 DNA. The D gene is left open where the match is weak. The size of a clone is reported for some rows only, either as once, few or many, or as a class for expanded clones.

>TRBV6-5|.|TRBJ2-3|.
CASSLGGGGDTQYF
TGTGCCAGCAGTTTAGGGGGAGGGGGAGATACGCAGTATTTT
>TRBV6-1|.|TRBJ2-2|.
CASSEARQTDTGELFF
TGTGCCAGCAGTGAAGCGAGACAGACAGACACCGGGGAGCTGTTTTTT
>TRBV5-1|.|TRBJ1-5|.
CASRRARLNDSNQPQHF
TGCGCCAGCCGTCGGGCACGCTTGAACGATAGCAATCAGCCCCAGCATTTT
>TRBV28|.|TRBJ2-1|.
CASSFRLRRDEQFF
TGTGCCAGCAGTTTCCGCCTCAGGAGGGATGAGCAGTTCTTC
>TRBV7-6|.|TRBJ2-7|.
CASSLVGTSPDEQYF
TGTGCCAGCAGCTTAGTGGGGACAAGTCCTGACGAGCAGTACTTC
>TRBV11-2|.|TRBJ2-7|.
CASSLDMFRSAPYEQYF
TGTGCCAGCAGCTTAGATATGTTCAGGTCTGCCCCCTACGAGCAGTACTTC
>TRBV19|TRBD2|TRBJ2-7|.
CASSRGLAGLSTYEQYF
TGTGCCAGTAGTAGGGGACTAGCGGGACTATCGACCTACGAGCAGTACTTC
>TRBV6-1|TRBD1|TRBJ2-1|once
CASSETGDRGINEQFF
TGTGCCAGCAGTGAAACGGGGGACAGGGGTATCAATGAGCAGTTCTTC
>TRBV19|.|TRBJ1-1|.
CASIVRGGGTEAFF
TGTGCCAGTATTGTGAGGGGAGGAGGGACTGAAGCTTTCTTT
>TRBV6-6|TRBD1|TRBJ2-7|once
CASRPGQGAIYEQYF
TGTGCCAGCAGGCCGGGACAGGGGGCAATCTACGAGCAGTACTTC
>TRBV5-1|.|TRBJ2-1|.
CASTPGPLISEQFF
TGCGCCAGCACTCCGGGACCCCTGATCAGTGAGCAGTTCTTC
>TRBV6-6|.|TRBJ2-2|.
CASSYGLPTTGELFF
TGTGCCAGCAGTTACGGTCTTCCGACCACCGGGGAGCTGTTTTTT
>TRBV5-4|TRBD1|TRBJ1-1|.
CASSLDRGNTEAFF
TGTGCCAGCAGCCTCGACAGGGGGAACACTGAAGCTTTCTTT
>TRBV5-6|.|TRBJ2-1|.
CASSSTLIEAPYNEQFF
TGTGCCAGCAGCTCGACGCTTATAGAGGCGCCCTACAATGAGCAGTTCTTC
>TRBV29-1|.|TRBJ2-1|.
CSVVGGGQGVYNEQFF
TGCAGCGTTGTTGGCGGTGGCCAGGGCGTGTACAATGAGCAGTTCTTC
>TRBV12-5|.|TRBJ1-5|.
CASGLVKSEPTNQPQHF
TGTGCTAGTGGTTTGGTAAAGTCAGAACCCACGAATCAGCCCCAGCATTTT
>TRBV7-6|TRBD2|TRBJ2-5|.
CASSRLAGGPGETQYF
TGTGCCAGCAGCAGACTAGCGGGAGGGCCCGGGGAGACCCAGTACTTC
>TRBV7-9|TRBD1|TRBJ1-3|.
CASSSKRTGTSGNTIYF
TGTGCCAGCAGCTCTAAACGGACAGGAACCTCTGGAAACACCATATATTTT
>TRBV29-1|.|TRBJ1-1|.
CSVEYSGDEAFF
TGCAGCGTTGAGTATTCGGGGGACGAAGCTTTCTTT
>TRBV11-2|.|TRBJ1-4|.
CASSPQGSEKLFF
TGTGCCAGCAGCCCGCAGGGGTCGGAGAAACTGTTTTTT
>TRBV27|TRBD1|TRBJ2-7|.
CASSLKPTGGKEYF
TGTGCCAGCAGTTTAAAGCCTACAGGGGGGAAAGAGTACTTC
>TRBV9|.|TRBJ2-3|.
CASSVAGRDTQYF
TGTGCCAGCAGCGTAGCCGGCCGTGATACGCAGTATTTT
>TRBV6-6|TRBD2|TRBJ2-7|.
CATGTSGKVYEQYF
TGTGCCACAGGGACTAGCGGGAAGGTCTACGAGCAGTACTTC
>TRBV9|TRBD2|TRBJ2-3|once
CASSVSSVSSGSTDTQYF
TGTGCCAGCAGCGTGTCGTCGGTGTCTAGCGGGAGCACAGATACGCAGTATTTT
>TRBV4-1|.|TRBJ2-1|once
CASSQGGNEQFF
TGCGCCAGCAGCCAAGGCGGCAATGAGCAGTTCTTC
>TRBV6-4|TRBD1|TRBJ2-2|once
CASSGGQGEAGELFF
TGTGCCAGCAGTGGTGGACAGGGAGAAGCCGGGGAGCTGTTTTTT
>TRBV7-9|TRBD2|TRBJ2-2|.
CASSPRGGPANTGELFF
TGTGCCAGCAGCCCGCGCGGGGGGCCAGCGAACACCGGGGAGCTGTTTTTT
>TRBV5-1|TRBD1|TRBJ2-1|.
CASSPGQLYNEQFF
TGCGCCAGCAGCCCGGGACAGCTCTACAATGAGCAGTTCTTC
>TRBV27|.|TRBJ2-7|.
CASSLGPGTYREQYF
TGTGCCAGCAGTTTAGGCCCCGGGACGTATAGGGAGCAGTACTTC
>TRBV4-1|.|TRBJ1-2|.
CASSQPGYANYGYTF
TGCGCCAGCAGCCAACCCGGGTATGCTAACTATGGCTACACCTTC
>TRBV2|TRBD2|TRBJ2-1|.
CASSEPQGTRENNEQFF
TGTGCCAGCAGTGAACCCCAAGGGACTAGAGAGAACAATGAGCAGTTCTTC
>TRBV7-8|.|TRBJ2-7|.
CASSLVVNEQYF
TGTGCCAGCAGCTTAGTAGTGAACGAGCAGTACTTC
>TRBV19|.|TRBJ1-1|.
CASSILFKGNTEAFF
TGTGCCAGTAGTATACTATTCAAAGGGAACACTGAAGCTTTCTTT
>TRBV10-3|.|TRBJ2-1|.
CAIGAGTIGNEQFF
TGTGCCATCGGAGCTGGGACAATTGGCAATGAGCAGTTCTTC
>TRBV9|.|TRBJ2-7|.
CASSGPWGSHEQYF
TGTGCCAGCAGCGGCCCGTGGGGATCCCACGAGCAGTACTTC
>TRBV7-6|TRBD2|TRBJ2-1|.
CASSLDPPSGTDNEQFF
TGTGCCAGCAGCTTAGACCCCCCTAGCGGGACCGACAATGAGCAGTTCTTC
>TRBV12-5|.|TRBJ2-3|.
CASGLFNTDTQYF
TGTGCTAGTGGTTTATTCAACACAGATACGCAGTATTTT
>TRBV25-1|.|TRBJ2-1|.
CASSATRKYNEQFF
TGTGCCAGCAGTGCCACGAGGAAGTACAATGAGCAGTTCTTC
>TRBV7-3|TRBD1|TRBJ2-7|.
CASTVTGGGEQYF
TGTGCCAGCACAGTGACAGGGGGCGGCGAGCAGTACTTC
>TRBV28|TRBD2|TRBJ2-3|.
CASSRTSRGTDTQYF
TGTGCCAGCAGTCGGACTAGCCGCGGCACAGATACGCAGTATTTT
>TRBV11-2|.|TRBJ2-2|.
CASSLRRRDSYTGELFF
TGTGCCAGCAGCTTAAGACGGCGGGACTCGTACACCGGGGAGCTGTTTTTT
>TRBV15|.|TRBJ2-1|once
CATGVVFYNEQFF
TGTGCCACCGGGGTAGTTTTTTATAATGAGCAGTTCTTC
>TRBV27|.|TRBJ2-2|few
CASSLSLGELFF
TGTGCCAGCAGTTTATCCCTCGGGGAGCTGTTTTTT
>TRBV21-1|.|TRBJ1-2|.
CASSKKGQVNAYGYTF
TGTGCCAGCAGCAAAAAAGGACAGGTTAACGCCTATGGCTACACCTTC
>TRBV4-1|.|TRBJ2-7|.
CASSHSGTYAEQYF
TGCGCCAGCAGCCACTCCGGAACCTACGCCGAGCAGTACTTC
>TRBV19|.|TRBJ2-7|.
CASSVWTDSYEQYF
TGTGCCAGTAGTGTATGGACGGACTCCTACGAGCAGTACTTC
>TRBV5-4|TRBD2|TRBJ2-1|.
CASSRGEGMYDEQFF
TGTGCCAGCAGCCGAGGGGAGGGAATGTACGATGAGCAGTTCTTC
>TRBV6-5|.|TRBJ1-1|.
CASSHRAGLKTEAFF
TGTGCCAGCAGTCACAGAGCAGGGCTCAAAACTGAAGCTTTCTTT
>TRBV27|.|TRBJ1-1|.
CASSFNLRAEAFF
TGTGCCAGCAGTTTTAATCTTCGGGCGGAAGCTTTCTTT
>TRBV11-2|TRBD2|TRBJ2-1|.
CASSLDLSGRDEQFF
TGTGCCAGCAGCTTAGATCTAAGCGGGAGGGATGAGCAGTTCTTC
>TRBV13|.|TRBJ2-1|once
CASSPETRVGNEQFF
TGTGCCAGCAGCCCCGAAACTAGAGTCGGCAATGAGCAGTTCTTC
>TRBV7-9|.|TRBJ2-3|.
CASSPWGGATVYTDTQYF
TGTGCCAGCAGCCCATGGGGGGGCGCCACGGTCTACACAGATACGCAGTATTTT
>TRBV7-2|.|TRBJ2-7|.
CASSLVSAGYEQYF
TGTGCCAGCAGCTTAGTTTCCGCGGGCTACGAGCAGTACTTC
>TRBV9|.|TRBJ2-7|.
CASSATSGAPSYEQYF
TGTGCCAGCAGCGCCACATCAGGGGCGCCCTCCTACGAGCAGTACTTC